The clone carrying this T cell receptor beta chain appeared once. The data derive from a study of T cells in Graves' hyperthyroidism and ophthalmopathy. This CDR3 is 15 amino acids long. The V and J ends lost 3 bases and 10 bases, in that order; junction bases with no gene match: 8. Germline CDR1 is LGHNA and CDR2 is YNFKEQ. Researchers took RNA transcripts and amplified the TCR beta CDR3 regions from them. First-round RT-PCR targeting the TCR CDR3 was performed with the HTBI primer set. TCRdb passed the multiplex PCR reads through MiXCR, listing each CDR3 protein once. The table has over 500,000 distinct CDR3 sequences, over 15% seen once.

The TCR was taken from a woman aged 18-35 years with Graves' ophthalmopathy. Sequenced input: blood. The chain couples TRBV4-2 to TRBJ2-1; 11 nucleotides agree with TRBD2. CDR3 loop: CASSQTSGDSREQFF. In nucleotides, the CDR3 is TGTGCCAGCAGCCAGACTAGCGGGGATTCCCGCGAGCAGTTCTTC.